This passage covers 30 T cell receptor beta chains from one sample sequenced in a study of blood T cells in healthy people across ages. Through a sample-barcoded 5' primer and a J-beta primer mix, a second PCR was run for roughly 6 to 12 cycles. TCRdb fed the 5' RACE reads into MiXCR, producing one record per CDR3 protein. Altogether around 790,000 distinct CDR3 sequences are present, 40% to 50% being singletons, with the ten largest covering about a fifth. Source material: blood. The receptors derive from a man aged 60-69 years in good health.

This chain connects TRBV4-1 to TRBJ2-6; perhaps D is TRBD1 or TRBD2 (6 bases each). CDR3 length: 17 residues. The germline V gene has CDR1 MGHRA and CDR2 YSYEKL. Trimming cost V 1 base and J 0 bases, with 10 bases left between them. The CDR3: CASSQAGAFSGANVLTF. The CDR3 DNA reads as TGCGCCAGCAGCCAAGCGGGGGCCTTCTCTGGGGCCAACGTCCTGACTTTC.

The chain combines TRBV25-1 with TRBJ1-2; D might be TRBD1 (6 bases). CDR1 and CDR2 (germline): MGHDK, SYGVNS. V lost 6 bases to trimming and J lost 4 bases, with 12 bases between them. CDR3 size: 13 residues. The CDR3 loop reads CASSRGGGYGYTF. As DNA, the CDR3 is TGTGCCAGCAGCCGAGGGGGGGGCTATGGCTACACCTTC.

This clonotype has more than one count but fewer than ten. Here the CDR3 DNA reads TGTGCCAGCAGTGAAGTGTTAGGACAGGGGGCAACAAATGAGCAGTTCTTC. As protein: CASSEVLGQGATNEQFF. The gene calls are TRBV2 and TRBJ2-1; TRBD1 agrees at 11 bases. The CDR3 is 17 residues long. Germline CDR1 is SNHLY and CDR2 is FYNNEI. The V and J ends lost 1 base and 7 bases, in that order; junction bases with no gene match: 9.

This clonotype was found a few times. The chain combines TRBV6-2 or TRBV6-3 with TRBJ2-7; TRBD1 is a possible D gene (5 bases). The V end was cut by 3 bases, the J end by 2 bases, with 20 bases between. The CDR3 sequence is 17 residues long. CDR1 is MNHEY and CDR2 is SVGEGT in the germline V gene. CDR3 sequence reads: CASSYPLDSQGTYEQYF. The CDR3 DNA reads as TGTGCCAGCAGTTATCCGCTCGACAGCCAAGGCACCTACGAGCAGTACTTC.

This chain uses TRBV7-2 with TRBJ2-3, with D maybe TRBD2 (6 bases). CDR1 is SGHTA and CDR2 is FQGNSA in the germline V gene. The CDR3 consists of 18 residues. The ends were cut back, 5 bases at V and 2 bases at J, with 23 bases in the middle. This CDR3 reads CASSAGLFAASYTDTQYF. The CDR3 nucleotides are TGTGCCAGCAGCGCGGGACTGTTCGCGGCTAGTTACACAGATACGCAGTATTTT.

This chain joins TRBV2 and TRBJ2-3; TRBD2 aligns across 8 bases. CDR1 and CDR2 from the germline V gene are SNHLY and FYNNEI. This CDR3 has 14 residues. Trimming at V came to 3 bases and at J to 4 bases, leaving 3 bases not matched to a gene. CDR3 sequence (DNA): TGTGCCAGCAGTGAGACTAGCGTGTCAGATACGCAGTATTTT. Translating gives CASSETSVSDTQYF.

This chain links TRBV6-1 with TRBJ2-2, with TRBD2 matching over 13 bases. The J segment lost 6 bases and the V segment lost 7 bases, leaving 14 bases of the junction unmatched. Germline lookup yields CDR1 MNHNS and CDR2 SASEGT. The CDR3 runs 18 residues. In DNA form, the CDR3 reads TGTGCCAGCACTGAGGGACTAGCGGGGTCCGAGGTCGCCGGGGAGCTGTTTTTT. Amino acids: CASTEGLAGSEVAGELFF.

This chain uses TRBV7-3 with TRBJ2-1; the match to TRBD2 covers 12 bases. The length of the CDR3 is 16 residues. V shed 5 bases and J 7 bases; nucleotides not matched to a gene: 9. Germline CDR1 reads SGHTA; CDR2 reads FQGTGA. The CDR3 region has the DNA TGTGCCAGCAGCGCGACTAGCGGGGGTAGCGGGAATGAGCAGTTCTTC. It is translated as CASSATSGGSGNEQFF.

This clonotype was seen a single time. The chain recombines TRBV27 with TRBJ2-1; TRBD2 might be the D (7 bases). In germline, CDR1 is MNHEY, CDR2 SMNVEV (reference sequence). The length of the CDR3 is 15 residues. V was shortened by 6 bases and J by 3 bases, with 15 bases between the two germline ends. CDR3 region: CASSWGASGYNEQFF. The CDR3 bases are TGTGCCAGCAGCTGGGGGGCTAGCGGCTACAATGAGCAGTTCTTC.

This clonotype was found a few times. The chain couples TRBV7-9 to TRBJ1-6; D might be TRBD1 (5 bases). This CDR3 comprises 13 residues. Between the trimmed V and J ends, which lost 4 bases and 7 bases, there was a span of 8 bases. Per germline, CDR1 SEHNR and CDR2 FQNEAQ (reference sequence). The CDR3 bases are TGTGCCAGCAGCTCATACAGGAATTCACCCCTCCACTTT. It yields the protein CASSSYRNSPLHF.

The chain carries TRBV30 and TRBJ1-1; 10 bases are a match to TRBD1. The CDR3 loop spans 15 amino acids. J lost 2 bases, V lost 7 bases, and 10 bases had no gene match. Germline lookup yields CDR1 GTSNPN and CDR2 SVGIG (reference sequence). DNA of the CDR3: TGTGCCTTGAGGGACAGGGGAGGGGTTAACACTGAAGCTTTCTTT. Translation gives CALRDRGGVNTEAFF.

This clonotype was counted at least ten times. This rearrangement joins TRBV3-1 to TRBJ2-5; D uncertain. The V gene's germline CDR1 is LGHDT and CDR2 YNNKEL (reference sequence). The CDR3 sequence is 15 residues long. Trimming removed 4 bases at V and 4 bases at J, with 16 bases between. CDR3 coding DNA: TGTGCCAGCAGCCCCAATAGACTTCCCAGAGAGACCCAGTACTTC. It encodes CASSPNRLPRETQYF.

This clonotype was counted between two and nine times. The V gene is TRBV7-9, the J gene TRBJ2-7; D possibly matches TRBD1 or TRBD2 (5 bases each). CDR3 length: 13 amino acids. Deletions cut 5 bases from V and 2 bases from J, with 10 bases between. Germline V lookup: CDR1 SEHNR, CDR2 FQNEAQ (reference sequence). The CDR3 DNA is TGTGCCAGCAGCGCACAGGAGGCCTACGAGCAGTACTTC. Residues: CASSAQEAYEQYF.

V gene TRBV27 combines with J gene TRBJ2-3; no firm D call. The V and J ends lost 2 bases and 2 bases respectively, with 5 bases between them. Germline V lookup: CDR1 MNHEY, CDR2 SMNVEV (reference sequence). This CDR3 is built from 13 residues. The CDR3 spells CASSLMNTDTQYF. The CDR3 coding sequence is TGTGCCAGCAGTTTAATGAACACAGATACGCAGTATTTT.

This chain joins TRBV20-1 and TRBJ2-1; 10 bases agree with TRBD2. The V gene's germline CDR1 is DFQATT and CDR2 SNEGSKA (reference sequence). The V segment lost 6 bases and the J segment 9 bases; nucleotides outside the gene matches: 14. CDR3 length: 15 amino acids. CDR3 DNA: TGCAGTGCCGCCGGGACTAGCGTGGGACCAAGTGAGCAGTTCTTC. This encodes CSAAGTSVGPSEQFF.

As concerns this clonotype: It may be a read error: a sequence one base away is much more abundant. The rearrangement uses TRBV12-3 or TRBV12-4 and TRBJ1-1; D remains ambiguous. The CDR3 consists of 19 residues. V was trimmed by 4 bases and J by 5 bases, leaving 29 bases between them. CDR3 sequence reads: CASSSPTLTERYNVTEAFF. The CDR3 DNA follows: TGTGCCAGCAGTTCCCCCACGCTTACGGAACGGTATAACGTGACTGAAGCTTTCTTT.

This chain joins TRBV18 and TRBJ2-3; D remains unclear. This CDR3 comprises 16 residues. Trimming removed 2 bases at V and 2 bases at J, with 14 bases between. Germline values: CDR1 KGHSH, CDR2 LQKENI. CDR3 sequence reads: CASSPSKGRSTDTQYF. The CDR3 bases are TGTGCCAGCTCACCATCAAAGGGCAGATCCACAGATACGCAGTATTTT.

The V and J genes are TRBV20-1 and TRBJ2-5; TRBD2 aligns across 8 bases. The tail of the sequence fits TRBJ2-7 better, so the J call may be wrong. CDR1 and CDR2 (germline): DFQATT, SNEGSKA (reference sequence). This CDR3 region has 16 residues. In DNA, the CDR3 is TGCAGTGCTAGAGATCTGGGGAGCGGGAGTGCTTACGAGCAGTACTTC. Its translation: CSARDLGSGSAYEQYF.

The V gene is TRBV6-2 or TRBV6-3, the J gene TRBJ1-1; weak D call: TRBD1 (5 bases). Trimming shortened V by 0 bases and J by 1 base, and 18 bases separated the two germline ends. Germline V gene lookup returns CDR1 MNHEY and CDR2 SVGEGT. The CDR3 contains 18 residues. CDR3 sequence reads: CASSYSPYRKGQNTEAFF. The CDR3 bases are TGTGCCAGCAGTTACTCACCTTACAGGAAGGGGCAGAACACTGAAGCTTTCTTT.

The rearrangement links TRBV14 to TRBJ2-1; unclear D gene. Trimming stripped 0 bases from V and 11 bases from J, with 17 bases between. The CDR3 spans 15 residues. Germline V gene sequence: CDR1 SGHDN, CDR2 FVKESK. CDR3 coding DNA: TGTGCCAGCAGCCAAGATTACCTCGCGAGTTCCAAGCAGTTCTTC. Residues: CASSQDYLASSKQFF.

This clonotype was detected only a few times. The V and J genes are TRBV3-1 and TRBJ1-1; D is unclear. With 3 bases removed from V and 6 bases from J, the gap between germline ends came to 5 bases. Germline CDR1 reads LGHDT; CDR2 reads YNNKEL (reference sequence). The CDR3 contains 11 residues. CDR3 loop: CASSQSSEAFF. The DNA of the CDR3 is TGTGCCAGCAGCCAGTCCTCTGAAGCTTTCTTT.

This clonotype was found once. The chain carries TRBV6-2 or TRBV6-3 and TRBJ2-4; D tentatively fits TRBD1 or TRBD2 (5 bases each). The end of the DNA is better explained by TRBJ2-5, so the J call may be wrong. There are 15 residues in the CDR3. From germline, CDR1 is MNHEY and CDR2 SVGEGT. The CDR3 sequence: CASTQNWGSLETQYF. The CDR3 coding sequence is TGTGCCAGCACCCAAAACTGGGGGAGCTTAGAGACCCAGTACTTC.

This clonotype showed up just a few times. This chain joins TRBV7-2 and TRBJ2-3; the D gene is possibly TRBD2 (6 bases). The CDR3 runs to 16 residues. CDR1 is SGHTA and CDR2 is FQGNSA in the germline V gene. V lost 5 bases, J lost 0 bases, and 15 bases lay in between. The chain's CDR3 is CASSPRGVYSTDTQYF. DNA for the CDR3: TGTGCCAGCAGCCCGCGCGGGGTTTATAGCACAGATACGCAGTATTTT. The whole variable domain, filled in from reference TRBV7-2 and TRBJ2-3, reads GAGVSQSPSNKVTEKGKDVELRCDPISGHTALYWYRQSLGQGLEFLIYFQGNSAPDKSGLPSDRFSAERTGGSVSTLTIQRTQQEDSAVYLCASSPRGVYSTDTQYFGPGTRLTVL.

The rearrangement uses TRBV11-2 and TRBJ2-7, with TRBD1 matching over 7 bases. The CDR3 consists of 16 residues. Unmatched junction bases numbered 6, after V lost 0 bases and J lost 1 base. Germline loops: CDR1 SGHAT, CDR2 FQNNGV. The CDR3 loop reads CASSLDGDRASYEQYF. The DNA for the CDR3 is TGTGCCAGCAGCTTAGATGGGGACAGAGCTTCCTACGAGCAGTACTTC.

The CDR3 DNA reads as TGTGCCAGTTCCATGGAGTACAATCAGCCCCAGCATTTT. Its protein product is CASSMEYNQPQHF. This chain uses TRBV18 with TRBJ1-5; D is ambiguous. The CDR3 totals 13 residues. The germline V gene encodes CDR1 KGHSH and CDR2 LQKENI. Trimming left V 9 bases short and J 3 bases short, with 12 bases between. Variable domain in full (rest from reference TRBV18 and TRBJ1-5): NAGVMQNPRHLVRRRGQEARLRCSPMKGHSHVYWYRQLPEEGLKFMVYLQKENIIDESGMPKERFSAEFPKEGPSILRIQQVVRGDSAAYFCASSMEYNQPQHFGDGTRLSIL.

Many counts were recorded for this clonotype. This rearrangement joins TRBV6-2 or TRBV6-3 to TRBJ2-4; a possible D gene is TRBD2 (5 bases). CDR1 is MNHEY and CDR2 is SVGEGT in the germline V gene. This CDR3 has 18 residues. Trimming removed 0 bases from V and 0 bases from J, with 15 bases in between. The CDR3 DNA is TGTGCCAGCAGTTACTCGAGGGTGGCAGACCTAGCCAAAAACATTCAGTACTTC. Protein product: CASSYSRVADLAKNIQYF.

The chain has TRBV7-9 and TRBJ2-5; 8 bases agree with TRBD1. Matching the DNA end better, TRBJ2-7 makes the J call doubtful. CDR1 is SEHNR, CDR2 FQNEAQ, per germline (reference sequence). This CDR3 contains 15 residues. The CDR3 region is CASSRNRGQGLEQYF. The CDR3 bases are TGTGCCAGCAGCCGAAATCGCGGACAGGGACTCGAGCAGTACTTC.

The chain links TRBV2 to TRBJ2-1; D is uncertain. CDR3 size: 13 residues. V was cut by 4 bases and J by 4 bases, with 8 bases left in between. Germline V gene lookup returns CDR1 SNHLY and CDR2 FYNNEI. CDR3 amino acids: CASSADKYNEQFF. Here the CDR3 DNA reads TGTGCCAGCAGTGCCGACAAATACAATGAGCAGTTCTTC.

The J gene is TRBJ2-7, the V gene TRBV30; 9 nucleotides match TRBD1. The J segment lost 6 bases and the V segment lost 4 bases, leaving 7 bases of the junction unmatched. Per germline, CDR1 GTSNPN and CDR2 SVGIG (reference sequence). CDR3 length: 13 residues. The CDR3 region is CAWKGTGLAEQYF. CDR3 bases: TGTGCCTGGAAAGGGACAGGGTTGGCCGAGCAGTACTTC.

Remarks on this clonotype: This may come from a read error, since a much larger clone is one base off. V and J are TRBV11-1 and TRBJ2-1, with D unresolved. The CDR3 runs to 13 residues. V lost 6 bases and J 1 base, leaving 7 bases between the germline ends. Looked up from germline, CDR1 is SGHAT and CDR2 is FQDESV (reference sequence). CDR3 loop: CASSFRSYNEQFF. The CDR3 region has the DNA TGTGCCAGCAGTTTTCGGTCCTACAATGAGCAGTTCTTC.